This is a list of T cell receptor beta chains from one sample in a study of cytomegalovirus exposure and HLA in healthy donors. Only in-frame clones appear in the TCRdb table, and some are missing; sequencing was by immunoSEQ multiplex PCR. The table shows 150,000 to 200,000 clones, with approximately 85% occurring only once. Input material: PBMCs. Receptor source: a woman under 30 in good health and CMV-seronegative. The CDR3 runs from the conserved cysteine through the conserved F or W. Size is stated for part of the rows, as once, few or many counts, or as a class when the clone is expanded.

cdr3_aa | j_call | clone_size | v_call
CAWRETGTRGYTF | TRBJ1-2 | - | TRBV30
CASSFDRGHQPQHF | TRBJ1-5 | - | TRBV5-1
CAWGLGLGGTGELFF | TRBJ2-2 | - | TRBV30
CASSQESVYGHPYQETQYF | TRBJ2-5 | - | TRBV14
CASSQSMSGEQYF | TRBJ2-7 | - | TRBV14
CASSLVQGGPALHF | TRBJ1-6 | few | TRBV5-1
CAWTTGPPEKLFF | TRBJ1-4 | once | TRBV30
CASHPNGYGYTF | TRBJ1-2 | few | TRBV19
CASSLDRLAGGTSTYEQYF | TRBJ2-7 | - | TRBV4-1
CARTSGSYEQYF | TRBJ2-7 | - | TRBV6-5
CASSNRGTEAFF | TRBJ1-1 | - | TRBV5-1
CASSPGEGLLSYEQYF | TRBJ2-7 | - | TRBV19
CASSSGQGALTEAFF | TRBJ1-1 | few | TRBV9
CATSRDQGFEQYF | TRBJ2-7 | - | TRBV15
CASSQDRDRPYEQYF | TRBJ2-7 | once | TRBV4-1
CASGLSGNQPQHF | TRBJ1-5 | - | TRBV12-5
CASSLRDRRGAFF | TRBJ1-1 | - | TRBV7-9
CATSEGTANEKLFF | TRBJ1-4 | few | TRBV10-3
CASSMLTANYGYTF | TRBJ1-2 | - | TRBV19
CASSAGTGGNYGYTF | TRBJ1-2 | - | TRBV6-5
CASSQSGQANQPQHF | TRBJ1-5 | - | TRBV18
CASSRQLRTRPYEQYF | TRBJ2-7 | - | TRBV21-1
CASSFSGIKDTEAFF | TRBJ1-1 | - | TRBV5-1
CASRASGVETQYF | TRBJ2-5 | - | TRBV2
CASSRGTEAFF | TRBJ1-1 | - | TRBV19
CASSQQRGGGADTQYF | TRBJ2-3 | few | TRBV4-2
CASRDRRANTGELFF | TRBJ2-2 | once | TRBV19
CASSLGEDRAATF | TRBJ1-2 | - | TRBV5-6
CASSESPIQETQYF | TRBJ2-5 | - | TRBV6-1
CASSPLGGQGSDTQYF | TRBJ2-3 | - | TRBV7-6
CASSGGGGGQPQHF | TRBJ1-5 | once | TRBV9
CASRPWEGYGYTF | TRBJ1-2 | - | TRBV25-1
CASMEQGSGYEQYF | TRBJ2-7 | few | TRBV6-6
CASSLSTSGSSEQFF | TRBJ2-1 | - | TRBV27
CASSEQNRMTEAFF | TRBJ1-1 | - | TRBV18
CASLRDTLAFYEQYF | TRBJ2-7 | - | TRBV6-1
CACKSPGGGGVGYTF | TRBJ1-2 | - | TRBV30
CASSLSYGGRYNEQFF | TRBJ2-1 | - | TRBV27
CATARSYTGELFF | TRBJ2-2 | - | TRBV10-1
CASSLADRGLAFF | TRBJ1-1 | - | TRBV5-1
CASGLAGQALTWGYGYTF | TRBJ1-2 | - | TRBV12-5
CASSSFTGGSQPQHF | TRBJ1-5 | once | TRBV27
CASTPTGLSGVF | TRBJ1-4 | once | TRBV2
CATSRDGAQPQHF | TRBJ1-5 | - | TRBV15